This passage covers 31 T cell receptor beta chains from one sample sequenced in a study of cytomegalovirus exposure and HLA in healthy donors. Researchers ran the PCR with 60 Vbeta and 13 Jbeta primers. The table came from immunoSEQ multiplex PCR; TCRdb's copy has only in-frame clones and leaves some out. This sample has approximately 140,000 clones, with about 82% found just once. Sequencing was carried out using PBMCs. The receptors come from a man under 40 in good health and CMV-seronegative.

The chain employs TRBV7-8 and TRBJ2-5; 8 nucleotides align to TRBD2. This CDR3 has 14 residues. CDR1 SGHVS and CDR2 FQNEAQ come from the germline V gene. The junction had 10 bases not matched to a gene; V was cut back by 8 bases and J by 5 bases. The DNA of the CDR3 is TGTGCCAGCGAACAGACGGGGGGGAGGGAGACCCAGTACTTC. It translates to CASEQTGGRETQYF.

This chain's CDR3 is CASSRGLARSTDTQYF. The CDR3 DNA is TGTGCCAGCAGCCGCGGACTAGCCCGAAGCACAGATACGCAGTATTTT. V usage is TRBV9 and J usage is TRBJ2-3; 8 bases are a match to TRBD2. This CDR3 has 16 amino acids. Germline assignment: CDR1 SGDLS and CDR2 YYNGEE. Unmatched junction bases numbered 7, after V lost 4 bases and J lost 0 bases.

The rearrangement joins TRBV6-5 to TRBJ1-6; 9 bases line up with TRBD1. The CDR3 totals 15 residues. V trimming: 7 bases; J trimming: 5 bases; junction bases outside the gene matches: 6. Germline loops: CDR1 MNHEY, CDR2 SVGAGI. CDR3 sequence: CASNRDRANNSPLHF. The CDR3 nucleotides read TGTGCCAGCAATCGGGACAGGGCGAATAATTCACCCCTCCACTTT.

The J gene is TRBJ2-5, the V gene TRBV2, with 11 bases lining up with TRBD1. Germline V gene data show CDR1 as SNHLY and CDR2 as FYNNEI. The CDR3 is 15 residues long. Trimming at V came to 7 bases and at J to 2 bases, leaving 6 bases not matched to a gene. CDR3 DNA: TGTGCCAGCACATCGGACAGGGGGCCTCAAGAGACCCAGTACTTC. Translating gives CASTSDRGPQETQYF.

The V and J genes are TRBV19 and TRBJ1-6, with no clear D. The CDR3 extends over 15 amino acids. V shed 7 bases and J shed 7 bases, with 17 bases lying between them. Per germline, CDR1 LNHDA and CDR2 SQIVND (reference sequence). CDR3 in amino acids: CASTPTSWRNSPLHF. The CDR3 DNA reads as TGTGCCAGTACCCCCACGAGTTGGAGAAATTCACCCCTCCACTTT.

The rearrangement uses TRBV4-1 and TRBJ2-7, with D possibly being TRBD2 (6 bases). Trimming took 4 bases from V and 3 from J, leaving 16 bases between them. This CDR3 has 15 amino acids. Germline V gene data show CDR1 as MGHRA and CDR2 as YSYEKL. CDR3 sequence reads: CASSLLWGVNYEQYF. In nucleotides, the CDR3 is TGCGCCAGCAGCCTCCTTTGGGGGGTTAACTACGAGCAGTACTTC.

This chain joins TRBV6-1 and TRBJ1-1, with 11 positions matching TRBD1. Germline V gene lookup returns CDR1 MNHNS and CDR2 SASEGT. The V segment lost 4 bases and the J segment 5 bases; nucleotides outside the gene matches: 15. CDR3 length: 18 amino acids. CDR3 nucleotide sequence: TGTGCCAGCAGTGGGCGGACAGGGGGCTTTGGGTTGAGGACTGAAGCTTTCTTT. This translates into CASSGRTGGFGLRTEAFF.

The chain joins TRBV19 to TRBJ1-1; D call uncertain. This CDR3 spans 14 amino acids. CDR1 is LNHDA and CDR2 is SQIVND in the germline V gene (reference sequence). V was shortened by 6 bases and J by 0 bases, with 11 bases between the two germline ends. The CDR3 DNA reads TGTGCCAGTAGCCCGGGAGCTATGAACACTGAAGCTTTCTTT. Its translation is CASSPGAMNTEAFF.

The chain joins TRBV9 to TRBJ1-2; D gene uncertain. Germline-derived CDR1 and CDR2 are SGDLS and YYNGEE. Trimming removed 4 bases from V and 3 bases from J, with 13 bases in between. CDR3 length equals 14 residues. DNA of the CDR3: TGTGCCAGCAGCCCCCGTCGGGAAGACTATGGCTACACCTTC. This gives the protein CASSPRREDYGYTF.

CDR3 in DNA: TGCGCCAGCACCGGAGGGTTACTCTCTGGGGCCAACGTCCTGACTTTC. As protein: CASTGGLLSGANVLTF. The chain recombines TRBV5-1 with TRBJ2-6, with D possibly TRBD2 on 6 matching bases. Germline loops: CDR1 SGHRS, CDR2 YFSETQ. V was trimmed by 6 bases and J by 0 bases, leaving 13 bases between them. CDR3 length: 16 residues.

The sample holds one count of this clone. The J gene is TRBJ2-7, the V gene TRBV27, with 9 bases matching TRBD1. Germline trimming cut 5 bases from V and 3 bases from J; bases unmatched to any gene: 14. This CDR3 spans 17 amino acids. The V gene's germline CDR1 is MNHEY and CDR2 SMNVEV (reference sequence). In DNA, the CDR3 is TGTGCCAGCAGTCCGGGACAGGGTCGACGGGGGGACTACGAGCAGTACTTC. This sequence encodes CASSPGQGRRGDYEQYF.

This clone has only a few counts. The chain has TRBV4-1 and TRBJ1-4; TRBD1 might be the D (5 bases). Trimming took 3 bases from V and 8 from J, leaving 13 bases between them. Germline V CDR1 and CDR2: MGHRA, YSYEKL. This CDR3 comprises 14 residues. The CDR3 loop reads CASSQGGGREKLFF. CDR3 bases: TGCGCCAGCAGCCAGGGGGGGGGAAGGGAAAAACTGTTTTTT.

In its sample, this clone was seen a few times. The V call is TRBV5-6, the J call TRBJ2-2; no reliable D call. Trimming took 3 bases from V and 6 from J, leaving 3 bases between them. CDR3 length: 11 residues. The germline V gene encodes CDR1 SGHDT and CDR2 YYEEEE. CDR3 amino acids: CASSSSGELFF. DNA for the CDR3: TGTGCCAGCAGCTCCTCCGGGGAGCTGTTTTTT.

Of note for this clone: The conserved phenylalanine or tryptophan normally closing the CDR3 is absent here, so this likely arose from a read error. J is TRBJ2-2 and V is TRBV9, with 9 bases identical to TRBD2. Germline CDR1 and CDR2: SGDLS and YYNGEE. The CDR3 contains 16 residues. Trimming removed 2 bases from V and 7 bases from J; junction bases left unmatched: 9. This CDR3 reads CASSVSAGGQGGELFL. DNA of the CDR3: TGTGCCAGCAGCGTTTCGGCGGGGGGGCAGGGCGGGGAGCTGTTTCTT.

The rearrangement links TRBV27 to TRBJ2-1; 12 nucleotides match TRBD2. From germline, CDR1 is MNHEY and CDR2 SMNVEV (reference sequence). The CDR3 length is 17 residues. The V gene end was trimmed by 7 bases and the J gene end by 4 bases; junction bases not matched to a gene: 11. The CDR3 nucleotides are TGTGCCAGCACCCCTGGGGGACTAGCGGGTCATTACAATGAGCAGTTCTTC. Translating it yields CASTPGGLAGHYNEQFF.

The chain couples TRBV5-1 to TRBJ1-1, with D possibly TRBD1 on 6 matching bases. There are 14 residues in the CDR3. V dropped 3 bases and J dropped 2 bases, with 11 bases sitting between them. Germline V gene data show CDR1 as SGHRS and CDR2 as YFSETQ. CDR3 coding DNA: TGCGCCAGCAGCTACGAACAGGGAAACACTGAAGCTTTCTTT. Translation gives CASSYEQGNTEAFF.

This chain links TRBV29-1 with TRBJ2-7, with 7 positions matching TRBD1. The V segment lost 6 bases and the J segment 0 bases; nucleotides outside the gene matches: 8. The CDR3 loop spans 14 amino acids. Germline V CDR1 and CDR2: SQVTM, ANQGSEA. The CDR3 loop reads CSVGNRGSSYEQYF. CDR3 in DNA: TGCAGCGTCGGCAACAGGGGCAGCTCCTACGAGCAGTACTTC.

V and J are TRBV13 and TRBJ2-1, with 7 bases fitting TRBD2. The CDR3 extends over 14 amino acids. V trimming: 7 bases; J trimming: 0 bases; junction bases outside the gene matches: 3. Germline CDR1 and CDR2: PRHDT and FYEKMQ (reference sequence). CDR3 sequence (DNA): TGTGCCAGCAACGGCGGGAGCTCCTACAATGAGCAGTTCTTC. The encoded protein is CASNGGSSYNEQFF.

The chain's CDR3 is CASSFGGRGSQETQYF. For the CDR3, the DNA is TGCGCCAGCAGCTTCGGCGGGAGAGGGAGCCAAGAGACCCAGTACTTC. This chain links TRBV5-1 with TRBJ2-5, with 7 bases aligning to TRBD2. V was pared by 2 bases and J by 1 base, with 8 bases of the junction left unmatched. This CDR3 is 16 amino acids long. CDR1 and CDR2 from the germline V gene are SGHRS and YFSETQ. Based on the CDR3 plus reference TRBV5-1 and TRBJ2-5, the full variable domain is KAGVTQTPRYLIKTRGQQVTLSCSPISGHRSVSWYQQTPGQGLQFLFEYFSETQRNKGNFPGRFSGRQFSNSRSEMNVSTLELGDSALYLCASSFGGRGSQETQYFGPGTRLLVL.

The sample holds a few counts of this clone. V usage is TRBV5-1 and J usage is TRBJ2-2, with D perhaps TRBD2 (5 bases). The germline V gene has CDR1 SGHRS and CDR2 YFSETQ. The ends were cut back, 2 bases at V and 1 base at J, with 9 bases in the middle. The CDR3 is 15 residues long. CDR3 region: CASSFYEGNTGELFF. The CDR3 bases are TGCGCCAGCAGCTTTTACGAGGGGAACACCGGGGAGCTGTTTTTT. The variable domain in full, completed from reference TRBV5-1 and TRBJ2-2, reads KAGVTQTPRYLIKTRGQQVTLSCSPISGHRSVSWYQQTPGQGLQFLFEYFSETQRNKGNFPGRFSGRQFSNSRSEMNVSTLELGDSALYLCASSFYEGNTGELFFGEGSRLTVL.

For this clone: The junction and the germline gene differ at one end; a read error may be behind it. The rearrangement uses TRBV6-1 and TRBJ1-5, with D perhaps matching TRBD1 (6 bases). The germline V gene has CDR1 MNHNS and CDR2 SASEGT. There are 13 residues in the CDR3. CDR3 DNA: TGTGCCAGCAGAGTCTGGACAGATCAGCCCCAGAATTTT. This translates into CASRVWTDQPQNF.

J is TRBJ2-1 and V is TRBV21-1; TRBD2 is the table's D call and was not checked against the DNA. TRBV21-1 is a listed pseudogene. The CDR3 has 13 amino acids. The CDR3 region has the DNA TGTGCCAGCAGCAAAAGGAGGGGCCCCATACAATTCTTC. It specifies CASSKRRGPIQFF.

The CDR3 loop reads CASSLSSAGRQETQYF. CDR3 in DNA: TGTGCCAGCAGCCTATCCTCGGCAGGCCGACAAGAGACCCAGTACTTC. The genes are TRBV7-9 and TRBJ2-5, with no clear D. V lost 5 bases and J lost 2, with 18 bases in between. Germline V lookup: CDR1 SEHNR, CDR2 FQNEAQ (reference sequence). This CDR3 comprises 16 residues. Full variable domain (remainder filled in from reference TRBV7-9 and TRBJ2-5): DTGVSQNPRHKITKRGQNVTFRCDPISEHNRLYWYRQTLGQGPEFLTYFQNEAQLEKSRLLSDRFSAERPKGSFSTLEIQRTEQGDSAMYLCASSLSSAGRQETQYFGPGTRLLVL.

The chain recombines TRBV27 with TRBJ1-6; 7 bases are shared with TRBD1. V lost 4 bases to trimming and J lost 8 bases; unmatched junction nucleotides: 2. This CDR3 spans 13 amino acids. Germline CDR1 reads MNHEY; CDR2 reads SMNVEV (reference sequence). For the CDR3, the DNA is TGTGCCAGCAGTTACAGGGGAGATTCACCCCTCCACTTT. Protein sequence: CASSYRGDSPLHF.

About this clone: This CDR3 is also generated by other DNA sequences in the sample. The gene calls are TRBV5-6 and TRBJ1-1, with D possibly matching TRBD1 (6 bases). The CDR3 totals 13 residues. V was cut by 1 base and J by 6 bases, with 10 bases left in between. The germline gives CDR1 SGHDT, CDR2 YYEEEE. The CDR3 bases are TGTGCCAGCAGCTTGACAGGGCTTGCTGAAGCTTTCTTT. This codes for CASSLTGLAEAFF.

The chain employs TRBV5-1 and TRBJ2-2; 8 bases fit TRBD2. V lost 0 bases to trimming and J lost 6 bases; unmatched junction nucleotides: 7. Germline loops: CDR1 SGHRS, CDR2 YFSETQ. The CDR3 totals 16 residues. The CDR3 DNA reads TGCGCCAGCAGCTTGGCCGGGACTAGTTCCCCCGGGGAGCTGTTTTTT. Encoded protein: CASSLAGTSSPGELFF.

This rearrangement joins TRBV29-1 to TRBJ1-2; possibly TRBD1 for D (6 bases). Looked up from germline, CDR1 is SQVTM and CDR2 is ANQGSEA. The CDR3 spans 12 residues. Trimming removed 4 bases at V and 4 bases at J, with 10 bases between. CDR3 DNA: TGCAGCGTTGGCGGGGGCGGCTATGGCTACACCTTC. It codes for CSVGGGGYGYTF.

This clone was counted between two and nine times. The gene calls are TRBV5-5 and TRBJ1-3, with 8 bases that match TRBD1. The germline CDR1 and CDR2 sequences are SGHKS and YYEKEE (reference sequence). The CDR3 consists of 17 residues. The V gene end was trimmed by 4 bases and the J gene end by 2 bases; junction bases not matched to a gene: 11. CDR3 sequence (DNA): TGTGCCAGCAGCAGGACAGGGACCAACGGGGCTGGAAACACCATATATTTT. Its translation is CASSRTGTNGAGNTIYF.

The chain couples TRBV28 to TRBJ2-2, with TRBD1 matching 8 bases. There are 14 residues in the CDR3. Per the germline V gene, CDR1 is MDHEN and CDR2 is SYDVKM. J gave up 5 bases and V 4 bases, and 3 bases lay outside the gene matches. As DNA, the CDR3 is TGTGCCAGCAGTTCCAGGGGGCAAACCGGGGAGCTGTTTTTT. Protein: CASSSRGQTGELFF.

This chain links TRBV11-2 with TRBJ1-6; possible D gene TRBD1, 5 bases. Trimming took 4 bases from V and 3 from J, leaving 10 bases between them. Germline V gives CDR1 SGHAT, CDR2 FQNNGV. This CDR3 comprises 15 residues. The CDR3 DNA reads TGTGCCAGCAGCTCGGTCCAGGGCTATAATTCACCCCTCCACTTT. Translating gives CASSSVQGYNSPLHF.

As DNA, the CDR3 is TGTGCCAGCAACCTAGCGGGAGGCGCCTACAATGAGCAGTTCTTC. Translated: CASNLAGGAYNEQFF. The rearrangement uses TRBV7-9 and TRBJ2-1; 11 nucleotides line up with TRBD2. With V trimmed by 7 bases and J by 2 bases, 4 bases remained unmatched. The CDR3 sequence is 15 residues long. Germline V gene lookup returns CDR1 SEHNR and CDR2 FQNEAQ (reference sequence).